This TCR beta chain originates from a study of cytomegalovirus exposure and HLA in healthy donors. The PCR used 60 Vbeta and 13 Jbeta primers. Repertoires were generated with immunoSEQ multiplex PCR, while TCRdb's copy carries only in-frame clones and drops some. The sample yields about 190,000 clones, about 86% seen once. The sequenced material came from PBMCs. The source of this sequence is a young woman in good health and CMV-seronegative.

The chain's CDR3 is CASSAGGGAEAFF. The CDR3 DNA follows: TGTGCCAGTAGTGCCGGGGGAGGCGCTGAAGCTTTCTTT. V is TRBV19 and J is TRBJ1-1, with D maybe TRBD1 (5 bases). This CDR3 is built from 13 residues. Looked up from germline, CDR1 is LNHDA and CDR2 is SQIVND (reference sequence). Trimming shortened V by 5 bases and J by 6 bases, and 13 bases separated the two germline ends.